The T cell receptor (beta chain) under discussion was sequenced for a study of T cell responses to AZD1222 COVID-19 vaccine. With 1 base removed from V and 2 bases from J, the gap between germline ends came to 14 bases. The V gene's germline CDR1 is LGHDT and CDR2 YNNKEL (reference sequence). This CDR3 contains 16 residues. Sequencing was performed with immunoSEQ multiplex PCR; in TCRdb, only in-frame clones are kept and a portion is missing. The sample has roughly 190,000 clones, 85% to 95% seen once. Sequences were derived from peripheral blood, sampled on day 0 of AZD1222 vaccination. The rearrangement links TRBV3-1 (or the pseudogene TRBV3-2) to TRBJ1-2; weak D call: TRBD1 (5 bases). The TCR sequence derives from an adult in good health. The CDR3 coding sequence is TGTGCCAGCAGCCAAGTGGCCAAGGGACCAAACTATGGCTACACCTTC. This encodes CASSQVAKGPNYGYTF.